These 30 T cell receptor beta chains originate from one sample sequenced in a study of blood T cell repertoires in COVID-19. Clones were read by immunoSEQ multiplex PCR, and TCRdb kept only the in-frame ones, dropping some. The table lists roughly 260,000 clones, 87% of them singletons. Material: peripheral blood. Source of these receptors: a woman aged 50 to 60 who had recovered from COVID-19.

The chain joins TRBV19 to TRBJ2-1; 8 nucleotides line up with TRBD2. V shed 4 bases and J 7 bases; nucleotides not matched to a gene: 9. CDR3 length: 15 residues. The V gene's germline CDR1 is LNHDA and CDR2 SQIVND (reference sequence). Here the CDR3 DNA reads TGTGCCAGTAGTACGGGACTAGAATGGTTGAATGAGCAGTTCTTC. It codes for CASSTGLEWLNEQFF.

This clone was detected once. This chain uses TRBV7-6 with TRBJ2-7, with a tentative D call TRBD1 (5 bases). The germline V gene encodes CDR1 SGHVS and CDR2 FNYEAQ. The V gene lost 4 bases and the J gene lost 2 bases, with 12 bases spanning the gap. The CDR3 extends over 14 amino acids. CDR3 bases: TGTGCCAGCAGCTCCATCCAGGGCACCTACGAGCAGTACTTC. Protein sequence: CASSSIQGTYEQYF.

The chain recombines TRBV24-1 with TRBJ2-5, with 10 bases aligning to TRBD2. V shed 4 bases, J shed 5 bases, and the junction held 3 bases outside the gene matches. Germline V gives CDR1 KGHDR, CDR2 SFDVKD. The CDR3 runs 14 residues. DNA of the CDR3: TGTGCCACCAGTGACTGGACTAGCGGCGAGACCCAGTACTTC. This sequence encodes CATSDWTSGETQYF.

This chain connects TRBV24-1 to TRBJ1-1, with D possibly matching TRBD1 (5 bases). Trimming stripped 11 bases from V and 4 bases from J, with 16 bases between. Germline values: CDR1 KGHDR, CDR2 SFDVKD. There are 13 residues in the CDR3. The CDR3 loop reads CANESGGTTEAFF. The DNA for the CDR3 is TGTGCCAACGAATCCGGGGGGACCACTGAAGCTTTCTTT.

V gene TRBV15 combines with J gene TRBJ1-4; TRBD1 aligns across 8 bases. V trimming: 1 base; J trimming: 7 bases; junction bases outside the gene matches: 11. Germline lookup yields CDR1 LNHNV and CDR2 YYDKDF (reference sequence). The CDR3 has 17 residues. The CDR3 DNA reads as TGTGCCACCAGCAGAGTGGAGACAGGGGCCATTTTTGAAAAACTGTTTTTT. Amino acid sequence: CATSRVETGAIFEKLFF.

The DNA for the CDR3 is TGCGCCAGCAGCCCCGGAGGGTTTGTTGGAGGAGATGGCTACACCTTC. It encodes CASSPGGFVGGDGYTF. The chain has TRBV5-1 and TRBJ1-2, with D uncertain. Trimming left V 4 bases short and J 6 bases short, with 22 bases between. From germline, CDR1 is SGHRS and CDR2 YFSETQ. This CDR3 is built from 16 residues.

This chain connects TRBV19 to TRBJ2-7; 9 nucleotides agree with TRBD1. Trimming took 2 bases from V and 5 from J; bases not matched to a gene: 7. From germline, CDR1 is LNHDA and CDR2 SQIVND (reference sequence). The CDR3 covers 15 residues. CDR3 amino acids: CASSISDRGRDEQYF. CDR3 bases: TGTGCCAGTAGTATATCAGACAGGGGGAGAGACGAGCAGTACTTC. Looking up the rest from reference TRBV19 and TRBJ2-7 gives the full variable domain: DGGITQSPKYLFRKEGQNVTLSCEQNLNHDAMYWYRQDPGQGLRLIYYSQIVNDFQKGDIAEGYSVSREKKESFPLTVTSAQKNPTAFYLCASSISDRGRDEQYFGPGTRLTVT.

This chain connects TRBV19 to TRBJ1-5; TRBD1 matches 7 bases. The germline V gene encodes CDR1 LNHDA and CDR2 SQIVND (reference sequence). The ends lost 2 bases at V and 6 bases at J; junction bases unmatched: 7. This CDR3 spans 15 amino acids. The CDR3 region has the DNA TGTGCCAGTAGTATATTTGCGACAGGGATTCAGCCCCAGCATTTT. Translated, it gives CASSIFATGIQPQHF.

The rearrangement links TRBV9 to TRBJ2-6; 10 bases align to TRBD2. CDR3 length: 17 residues. V trimming: 6 bases; J trimming: 0 bases; junction bases outside the gene matches: 6. Germline loops: CDR1 SGDLS, CDR2 YYNGEE. CDR3 DNA: TGTGCCAGCACCTTAGCGGGAGGCCTCTCTGGGGCCAACGTCCTGACTTTC. As protein: CASTLAGGLSGANVLTF.

The chain uses TRBV4-2 and TRBJ1-2; D ambiguous. Germline V gene lookup returns CDR1 LGHNA and CDR2 YNFKEQ. Trimming took 0 bases from V and 4 from J, leaving 15 bases between them. The CDR3 contains 16 residues. CDR3 sequence reads: CASSQEGASPIYGYTF. CDR3 DNA: TGTGCCAGCAGCCAAGAGGGAGCTTCACCTATCTATGGCTACACCTTC.

The DNA for the CDR3 is TGTGCCAGCAGCCTCGGGACTAGCCGATACAATGAGCAGTTCTTC. Translation gives CASSLGTSRYNEQFF. The chain couples TRBV5-6 to TRBJ2-1; TRBD2 matches 9 bases. The CDR3 runs to 15 residues. Germline CDR1 reads SGHDT; CDR2 reads YYEEEE. V shed 4 bases and J 4 bases; nucleotides not matched to a gene: 6.

This chain joins TRBV6-4 and TRBJ2-1; 11 nucleotides match TRBD2. J gave up 5 bases and V 4 bases, and 7 bases lay outside the gene matches. Germline V gives CDR1 MRHNA, CDR2 SNTAGT. CDR3 length: 16 amino acids. The CDR3, as DNA: TGTGCCAGCAGTGTACTAGCGGGAGTTACCAACAATGAGCAGTTCTTC. Its protein is CASSVLAGVTNNEQFF.

The V and J genes are TRBV25-1 and TRBJ1-1; D might be TRBD1 (5 bases). The CDR3 is 15 amino acids. Looked up from germline, CDR1 is MGHDK and CDR2 is SYGVNS. The V end lost 1 base, the J end lost 1 base, and 10 bases lay between the germline ends. The CDR3 DNA follows: TGTGCCAGCAGTGAATGGGGCGGGACGAACACTGAAGCTTTCTTT. Translating it yields CASSEWGGTNTEAFF.

The chain employs TRBV7-2 and TRBJ1-5; the D gene is possibly TRBD1 (5 bases). The CDR3 covers 15 residues. V lost 5 bases and J lost 6, with 17 bases in between. The germline V gene has CDR1 SGHTA and CDR2 FQGNSA. The CDR3 DNA is TGTGCCAGCAGCCCAGGTTGGGGGGGAACTCAGCCCCAGCATTTT. This codes for CASSPGWGGTQPQHF.

This chain's CDR3 is CASRGRQGKAFF. The CDR3 coding sequence is TGTGCCAGCAGGGGGAGACAGGGGAAAGCTTTCTTT. The rearrangement joins TRBV5-4 to TRBJ1-1, with TRBD1 matching 8 bases. Per germline, CDR1 SGHNT and CDR2 YYREEE (reference sequence). The length of the CDR3 is 12 residues. The junction had 6 bases not matched to a gene; V was cut back by 5 bases and J by 9 bases.

The chain couples TRBV29-1 to TRBJ1-2, with 8 positions matching TRBD1. Trimming at V came to 5 bases and at J to 4 bases, leaving 12 bases not matched to a gene. There are 15 residues in the CDR3. Germline V CDR1 and CDR2: SQVTM, ANQGSEA. The CDR3 loop is CSVQDRERSAYGYTF. DNA of the CDR3: TGCAGCGTTCAGGACAGGGAGCGGTCGGCCTATGGCTACACCTTC.

V usage is TRBV5-1 and J usage is TRBJ2-1; 8 bases match TRBD2. The CDR3 totals 15 residues. Trimming removed 0 bases from V and 4 bases from J; junction bases left unmatched: 3. Per germline, CDR1 SGHRS and CDR2 YFSETQ. The CDR3 DNA reads as TGCGCCAGCAGCTTGGAGTCTAGCGGGTACAATGAGCAGTTCTTC. Protein: CASSLESSGYNEQFF.

This clone appeared once. The CDR3 is CASSRRGGLNYEQYF. The CDR3 DNA follows: TGTGCCAGCAGCCGGCGGGGGGGACTTAACTACGAGCAGTACTTC. The V call is TRBV7-2, the J call TRBJ2-7; TRBD2 matches at 9 bases. There are 15 residues in the CDR3. The ends lost 5 bases at V and 3 bases at J; junction bases unmatched: 8. Germline CDR1 SGHTA, CDR2 FQGNSA.

The chain links TRBV4-1 to TRBJ1-1; the match to TRBD1 covers 8 bases. V lost 4 bases, J lost 4 bases, and 8 bases stayed unmatched. The CDR3 has 15 amino acids. Germline CDR1 MGHRA, CDR2 YSYEKL. Here the CDR3 DNA reads TGCGCCAGCAGCCCCCGAACAGGGGGGGGCACTGAAGCTTTCTTT. It codes for CASSPRTGGGTEAFF.

The genes are TRBV7-2 and TRBJ1-2; D is possibly TRBD1 (6 bases). Per the germline V gene, CDR1 is SGHTA and CDR2 is FQGNSA. V was shortened by 6 bases and J by 2 bases, with 13 bases between the two germline ends. CDR3 size: 14 residues. CDR3 amino acids: CASRYTGSNYGYTF. CDR3 sequence (DNA): TGTGCCAGCAGATATACAGGGTCGAACTATGGCTACACCTTC.

The chain is built from TRBV4-3 and TRBJ1-2; TRBD1 might be the D (5 bases). The length of the CDR3 is 13 residues. Germline V gives CDR1 LGHNA, CDR2 YSLEER. V was clipped by 1 base and J by 8 bases, with 11 bases between them. The CDR3 region is CASSQAGIRGYTF. CDR3 DNA sequence: TGCGCCAGCAGCCAAGCAGGGATACGGGGCTACACCTTC.

This chain connects TRBV28 to TRBJ2-7; 7 bases align to TRBD2. The CDR3 runs 14 residues. V shed 6 bases and J 3 bases; nucleotides not matched to a gene: 8. Germline values: CDR1 MDHEN, CDR2 SYDVKM. The chain's CDR3 is CASRTGTTIYEQYF. For the CDR3, the DNA is TGTGCCAGCAGGACCGGGACTACTATCTACGAGCAGTACTTC.

The J gene is TRBJ2-7, the V gene TRBV5-6; 10 nucleotides align to TRBD2. Trimming cost V 2 bases and J 7 bases; bases outside gene matches: 6. The CDR3 covers 14 residues. CDR1 and CDR2 from the germline V gene are SGHDT and YYEEEE. CDR3 residues: CASSLLAGRKEQYF. CDR3 sequence (DNA): TGTGCCAGCAGCTTACTAGCGGGACGGAAAGAGCAGTACTTC.

The chain has TRBV19 and TRBJ1-4; D is possibly TRBD1 (6 bases). Germline V lookup: CDR1 LNHDA, CDR2 SQIVND (reference sequence). The CDR3 is made up of 15 amino acids. V lost 6 bases and J lost 3, with 14 bases in between. The CDR3 sequence is CASSQRGFANEKLFF. The CDR3 coding sequence is TGTGCCAGTAGCCAAAGGGGGTTTGCTAATGAAAAACTGTTTTTT.

V is TRBV30 and J is TRBJ2-7; 7 bases map to TRBD1. V lost 0 bases to trimming and J lost 3 bases; unmatched junction nucleotides: 8. The CDR3 totals 15 residues. Germline V gives CDR1 GTSNPN, CDR2 SVGIG (reference sequence). As DNA, the CDR3 is TGTGCCTGGAGTGTACGGGGACAGATTTACTACGAGCAGTACTTC. It yields the protein CAWSVRGQIYYEQYF. Looking up the rest from reference TRBV30 and TRBJ2-7 gives the full variable domain: SQTIHQWPATLVQPVGSPLSLECTVEGTSNPNLYWYRQAAGRGLQLLFYSVGIGQISSEVPQNLSASRPQDRQFILSSKKLLLSDSGFYLCAWSVRGQIYYEQYFGPGTRLTVT.

The V call is TRBV5-1, the J call TRBJ2-7, with D possibly being TRBD2 (6 bases). Germline lookup yields CDR1 SGHRS and CDR2 YFSETQ. The CDR3 contains 15 residues. The V end was cut by 0 bases, the J end by 6 bases, with 16 bases between. DNA of the CDR3: TGCGCCAGCAGCTTGGTGGCGGGACGAGGAAGCGAGCAGTACTTC. It encodes CASSLVAGRGSEQYF.

The V and J genes are TRBV10-3 and TRBJ1-6; 8 nucleotides align to TRBD1. V gave up 0 bases and J gave up 7 bases; unmatched junction bases: 2. From germline, CDR1 is ENHRY and CDR2 SYGVKD. This CDR3 is 15 amino acids long. CDR3 in amino acids: CAISESTGDNSPLHF. CDR3 nucleotides: TGTGCCATCAGTGAGTCGACAGGGGACAATTCACCCCTCCACTTT.

The chain is built from TRBV7-2 and TRBJ1-2; D gene ambiguous. V shed 5 bases and J shed 2 bases, with 15 bases lying between them. Germline V lookup: CDR1 SGHTA, CDR2 FQGNSA. This CDR3 spans 15 amino acids. The CDR3, as DNA: TGTGCCAGCAGCCCCTTTCGGACGGGGAACTATGGCTACACCTTC. Its translation is CASSPFRTGNYGYTF. The whole variable domain, remainder taken from reference TRBV7-2 and TRBJ1-2, is GAGVSQSPSNKVTEKGKDVELRCDPISGHTALYWYRQSLGQGLEFLIYFQGNSAPDKSGLPSDRFSAERTGGSVSTLTIQRTQQEDSAVYLCASSPFRTGNYGYTFGSGTRLTVV.

V gene TRBV13 combines with J gene TRBJ2-3; D not resolved. V gave up 0 bases and J gave up 1 base, with 8 bases separating them. The CDR3 has 15 amino acids. The germline gives CDR1 PRHDT, CDR2 FYEKMQ (reference sequence). The CDR3 sequence: CASSLGASGTDTQYF. CDR3 bases: TGTGCCAGCAGCTTAGGTGCCTCAGGCACAGATACGCAGTATTTT.

The rearrangement uses TRBV7-8 and TRBJ2-3; D is unresolved. V lost 5 bases to trimming and J lost 0 bases, with 15 bases between them. This CDR3 comprises 16 residues. Germline loops: CDR1 SGHVS, CDR2 FQNEAQ. CDR3 loop: CASSASHWSSTDTQYF. The CDR3 DNA follows: TGTGCCAGCAGCGCATCCCATTGGAGCAGCACAGATACGCAGTATTTT.